This T cell receptor (beta chain) was profiled in a study of T-cell memory formation after mild COVID-19 (dated by TCRdb to about 2021). About the investigation overall: Most TCR sequence clusters were specific to one of the two donors. Two young, previously healthy adult volunteers, one female and one male, were included in the cohort. In two donors, T-cell clones that expanded and contracted after mild COVID-19 were followed by sequencing TCRalpha and TCRbeta repertoires longitudinally.

The paper's findings and limits, for the study overall: Some responding clones were detected in pre-infection memory, which suggested that pre-existing cross-reactive memory T cells had joined the SARS-CoV-2 response. Contracting CD4+ clones were found mainly in CM and EM memory subsets, while CD8+ clones were enriched in EMRA. Only two mild cases were covered in the study, and larger cohorts including severe cases with pre-infection samples were considered necessary. Clones that contracted from day 15 to 85 showed balanced CD4/CD8 phenotypes, whereas a second wave of clones that expanded from day 15 to 37 leaned towards CD4+. The second-wave clones that peaked on day 37 were not confirmed to be SARS-CoV-2 specific.

To note about this clonotype: The specificity of this receptor is unknown. No per-base quality is available; no much larger clone lies one base away.

TCRdb lists the instrument as Illumina NovaSeq 6000. TCRalpha and TCRbeta cDNA libraries were built by 5'RACE with constant-segment primers, adding sample barcodes and unique molecular identifiers. RNA was extracted from every sample with Trizol reagent. Library amplification was performed in two PCR steps, and a second sample barcode and Illumina TruSeq adapters were introduced in the second step. The libraries were sequenced on an Illumina NovaSeq using 2 x 150 bp paired-end reads. Concerning the study's data processing: The reads were demultiplexed and collapsed into UMI-guided consensus sequences using migec v1.2.7. Using mixcr v2.1.11, the UMI consensuses were aligned to TRA and TRB V and J templates and assembled into clonotypes. A clonotype was counted as expanded or contracted only if both edgeR and NoisET called the change significant, with noise models trained on biological replicates. For edgeR calls, the thresholds were a false discovery rate-adjusted p below 0.01 and a log2 fold-change of 1. PCA with hierarchical clustering of max-normalized trajectories of the 1000 most abundant clonotypes was used as exploratory dynamics analysis. Separately sequenced CD4+ and CD8+ repertoires were used to assign the CD4 or CD8 phenotype of responding clones. The public reads were reprocessed in TCRdb via fastp at Q25 and MiXCR, keeping in-frame beta chains. Each CDR3 protein gets just one entry, which takes the most common genes and DNA from the rows behind it. Clone size and V and J calls follow TCRdb, not the original study. In all, the sample holds 300,000 or so distinct CDR3 sequences, and about a sixth of those were seen once. The ten largest clones add up to 23% of the sample.

PBMCs were isolated by Ficoll-Paque density gradient centrifugation. CDR1 and CDR2 are drawn from the germline V gene (reference sequence): SEHNR, FQNEAQ. V was cut back by 4 bases and J by 2 bases, leaving a gap of 12 bases between them. The CDR3 measures 15 amino acids from cysteine to phenylalanine. This entry keeps only the CDR3 DNA: 45 bases, framed from base 1. The TCR comes from a man between 18 and 29 years old who had mild COVID-19 (a few samples of this study predate the infection). The sample titles of this study are shuffled in the database, so cell type and time point are left out; the donor was told from shared clones. The chain uses TRBV7-9 and TRBJ1-5; the D gene is perhaps TRBD1, on 6 matching bases. Sequencing input: PBMCs or a T cell subset sorted from them (not recorded which). The CDR3 reads as follows: CASSSGGPGNQPQHF. The DNA sequence is TGTGCCAGCAGCTCTGGGGGGCCGGGCAATCAGCCCCAGCATTTT.